This is a list of T cell receptor beta chains from one sample in a study of T cells in Graves' hyperthyroidism and ophthalmopathy. TCRdb processed the multiplex PCR reads anew with MiXCR; each CDR3 protein has one entry. The top ten clones hold around a third of a sample with tens of thousands of distinct CDR3 sequences, about 53% of them seen once. Specimen: peripheral blood or thyroid tissue (not recorded which). The source of these receptors is a man aged 18 to 29 with Graves' hyperthyroidism. Each CDR3 is given with its conserved first and last residue. The order of the fields is J gene, clone size, D gene, V gene, CDR3 DNA, CDR3 protein. The D gene is left open where the match is weak. Size tells how often a clone was seen (once, few, many) or the class of an expanded clone, and some rows leave it out.

J: TRBJ1-5
size: NA
D: TRBD1
V: TRBV10-3
DNA: TGTGCCATCAGTGGAGACAGGGGGAATCAGCCCCAGCATTTT
CDR3: CAISGDRGNQPQHF

J: TRBJ2-7
size: many
D: TRBD2
V: TRBV27
DNA: TGTGCCAGCAGTTTAGCGGGAGGGGGGGAGCAGTACTTC
CDR3: CASSLAGGGEQYF

J: TRBJ1-2
size: NA
D: TRBD1
V: TRBV10-2
DNA: TGCGCCAGCAATCCGGGACAGGGGGCGGATGGCTACACCTTC
CDR3: CASNPGQGADGYTF

J: TRBJ1-1
size: many
D: NA
V: TRBV5-4
DNA: TGTGCCAGCAGCTTGTGGAGAAGTGCTGAAGCTTTCTTT
CDR3: CASSLWRSAEAFF

J: TRBJ2-2
size: many
D: TRBD2
V: TRBV7-8
DNA: TGTGCCAGCAGCTTAATTCTAGCGGGATACACCGGGGAGCTGTTTTTT
CDR3: CASSLILAGYTGELFF

J: TRBJ1-1
size: many
D: TRBD1
V: TRBV28
DNA: TGTGCCAGCAGGACCGTTGGGACAGGGCCAATGAACACTGAAGCTTTCTTT
CDR3: CASRTVGTGPMNTEAFF

J: TRBJ1-1
size: NA
D: TRBD1
V: TRBV9
DNA: TGTGCCAGCAGCATAACCGGGACAGCGAACACTGAAGCTTTCTTT
CDR3: CASSITGTANTEAFF

J: TRBJ1-2
size: once
D: TRBD1
V: TRBV24-1
DNA: TGTGCCAGCAGTTACTTGAGGACAGGTCACTATGGCTACACCTTC
CDR3: CASSYLRTGHYGYTF

J: TRBJ2-5
size: NA
D: TRBD1
V: TRBV29-1
DNA: TGCAGCGTTGAGGCGGACAGGGGGCGAGATCAAGAGACCCAGTACTTC
CDR3: CSVEADRGRDQETQYF

J: TRBJ1-2
size: many
D: NA
V: TRBV5-4
DNA: TGTGCCAGCAGGGATTCAGGATCGAGATATGGCTACACCTTC
CDR3: CASRDSGSRYGYTF

J: TRBJ2-5
size: many
D: NA
V: TRBV2
DNA: TGTGCCAGCAGTCCCCGGCCGGGGATCGGCCGGGAGACCCAGCACTTC
CDR3: CASSPRPGIGRETQHF

J: TRBJ1-5
size: NA
D: NA
V: TRBV24-1
DNA: TGTGCCACCAGTGACAGACACGCTAGTCAGCCCCAGCATTTT
CDR3: CATSDRHASQPQHF

J: TRBJ1-3
size: many
D: NA
V: TRBV20-1
DNA: TGCAGTGCCACAACCGGGACGGCGGGAAACACCATATATTTT
CDR3: CSATTGTAGNTIYF

J: TRBJ1-2
size: many
D: TRBD1
V: TRBV27
DNA: TGTGCCAGCAGGCCAGACAGGGGAGGTCCCTATGGCTACACCTTC
CDR3: CASRPDRGGPYGYTF

J: TRBJ2-6
size: NA
D: NA
V: TRBV7-3
DNA: TGTGCCAGCAGCTTCAGGGGCGTGGGGGCTGGGGCCAACGTCCTGACTTTC
CDR3: CASSFRGVGAGANVLTF

J: TRBJ1-4
size: many
D: NA
V: TRBV4-1
DNA: TGCGCCAGCAGCCAGAGAAGGGCAACTAATGAAAAACTGTTTTTT
CDR3: CASSQRRATNEKLFF

J: TRBJ2-2
size: NA
D: NA
V: TRBV7-8
DNA: TGTGCCAGCAGCACCGGGACGGTGAACACCGGGGAGCTGTTTTTT
CDR3: CASSTGTVNTGELFF

J: TRBJ1-1
size: NA
D: NA
V: TRBV7-2
DNA: TGTGCCAGCAGCTTATTCGGGGGGAGGACTGAAGCTTTCTTT
CDR3: CASSLFGGRTEAFF

J: TRBJ1-3
size: many
D: NA
V: TRBV7-8
DNA: TGTGCCAGCAGCCGCGGGGCAGGCCCCTACTCTGGAAACACCATATATTTT
CDR3: CASSRGAGPYSGNTIYF

J: TRBJ2-5
size: NA
D: TRBD2
V: TRBV9
DNA: TGTGCCAGCAGCCCAGGGACTAGCGGGAGTCTTGGAGAGACCCAGTACTTC
CDR3: CASSPGTSGSLGETQYF

J: TRBJ2-7
size: NA
D: NA
V: TRBV2
DNA: TGTGCCAGCAGTGAAGATGCAGGGAGCTACGAGCAGTACTTC
CDR3: CASSEDAGSYEQYF

J: TRBJ1-5
size: NA
D: NA
V: TRBV20-1
DNA: TGCAGTGCTAGAGATCCGGCGGGGGGCAATCAGCCCCAGCATTTT
CDR3: CSARDPAGGNQPQHF

J: TRBJ1-2
size: NA
D: TRBD1
V: TRBV7-9
DNA: TGTGCCAGCGGCACAACAGGGGGCATATATGGCTACACCTTC
CDR3: CASGTTGGIYGYTF

J: TRBJ2-5
size: NA
D: TRBD2
V: TRBV20-1
DNA: TGCAGTGCAGGACTAGCGGGGGGGCAGGGAGAGACCCAGTACTTC
CDR3: CSAGLAGGQGETQYF